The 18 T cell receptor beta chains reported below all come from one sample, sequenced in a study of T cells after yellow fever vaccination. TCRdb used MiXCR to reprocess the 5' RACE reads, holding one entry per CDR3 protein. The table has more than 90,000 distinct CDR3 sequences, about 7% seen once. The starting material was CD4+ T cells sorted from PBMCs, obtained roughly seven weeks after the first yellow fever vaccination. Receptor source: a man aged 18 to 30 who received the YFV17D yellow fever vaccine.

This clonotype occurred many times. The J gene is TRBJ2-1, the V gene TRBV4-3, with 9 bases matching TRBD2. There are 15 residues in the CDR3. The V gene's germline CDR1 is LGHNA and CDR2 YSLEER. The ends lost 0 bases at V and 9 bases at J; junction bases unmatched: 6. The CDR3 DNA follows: TGCGCCAGCAGCCAAGAGGGGCGGGGGGGCAGTGAGCAGTTCTTC. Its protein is CASSQEGRGGSEQFF.

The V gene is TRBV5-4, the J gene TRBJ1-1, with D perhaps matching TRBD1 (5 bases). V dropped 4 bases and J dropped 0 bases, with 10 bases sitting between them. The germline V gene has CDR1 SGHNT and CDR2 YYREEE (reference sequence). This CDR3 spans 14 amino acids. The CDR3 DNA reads TGTGCCAGCAGCCCGGGACTGCTGAACACTGAAGCTTTCTTT. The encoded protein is CASSPGLLNTEAFF.

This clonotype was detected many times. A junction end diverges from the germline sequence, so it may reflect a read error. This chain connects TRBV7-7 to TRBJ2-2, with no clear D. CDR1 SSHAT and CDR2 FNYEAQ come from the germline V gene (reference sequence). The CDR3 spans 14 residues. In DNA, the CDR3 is TGTGCTAGCAGCCCATGGCCCGCTACCGGGGAGCTGTTTTTT. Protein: CASSPWPATGELFF.

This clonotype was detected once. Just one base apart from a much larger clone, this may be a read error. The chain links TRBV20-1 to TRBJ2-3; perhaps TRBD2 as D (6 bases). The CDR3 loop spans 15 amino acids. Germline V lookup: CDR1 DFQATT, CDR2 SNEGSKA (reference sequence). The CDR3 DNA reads TGCAGTGCTGCTAGTGGTGCGGGGAGCACAAATACGCAGTATTTT. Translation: CSAASGAGSTNTQYF.

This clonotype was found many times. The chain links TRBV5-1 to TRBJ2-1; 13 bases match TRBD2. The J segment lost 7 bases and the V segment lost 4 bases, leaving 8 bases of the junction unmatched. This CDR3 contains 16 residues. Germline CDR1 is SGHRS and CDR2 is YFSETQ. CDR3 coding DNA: TGCGCCAGCAGCGACGGGACTAGCGGGGCCAAGAATGAGCAGTTCTTC. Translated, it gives CASSDGTSGAKNEQFF.

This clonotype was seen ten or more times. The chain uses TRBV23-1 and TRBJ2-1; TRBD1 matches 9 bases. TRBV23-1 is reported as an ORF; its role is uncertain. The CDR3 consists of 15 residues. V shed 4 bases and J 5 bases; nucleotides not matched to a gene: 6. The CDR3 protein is CASSRDRAPNNEQFF. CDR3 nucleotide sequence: TGCGCCAGCAGTCGGGACAGGGCCCCTAACAATGAGCAGTTCTTC.

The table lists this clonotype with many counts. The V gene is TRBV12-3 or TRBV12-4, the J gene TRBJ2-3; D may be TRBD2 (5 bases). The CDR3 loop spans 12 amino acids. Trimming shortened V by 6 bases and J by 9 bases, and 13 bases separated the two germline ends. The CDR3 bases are TGTGCCAGCAGCCCCGGGGTAGGAACGCAGTATTTT. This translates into CASSPGVGTQYF.

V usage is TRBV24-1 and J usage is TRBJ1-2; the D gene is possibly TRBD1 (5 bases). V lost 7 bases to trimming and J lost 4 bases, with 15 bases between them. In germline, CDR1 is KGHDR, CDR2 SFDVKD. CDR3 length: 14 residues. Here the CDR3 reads CATSPRDRAYGYTF. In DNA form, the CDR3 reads TGTGCCACCAGCCCCCGTGACAGAGCCTATGGCTACACCTTC.

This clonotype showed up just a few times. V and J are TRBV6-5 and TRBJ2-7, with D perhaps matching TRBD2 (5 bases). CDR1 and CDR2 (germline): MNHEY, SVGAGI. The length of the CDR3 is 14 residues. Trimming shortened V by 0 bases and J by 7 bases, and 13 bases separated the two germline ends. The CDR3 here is CASSYSPGISEQYF. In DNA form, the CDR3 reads TGTGCCAGCAGTTACTCACCGGGGATCTCGGAGCAGTACTTC.

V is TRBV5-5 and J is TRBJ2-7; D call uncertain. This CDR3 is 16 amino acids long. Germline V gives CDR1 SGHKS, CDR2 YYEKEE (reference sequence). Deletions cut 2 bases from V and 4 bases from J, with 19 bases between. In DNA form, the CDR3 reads TGTGCCAGCAGCTTTTCCCCCACAGTAGCACTGTACGAGCAGTACGTC. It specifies CASSFSPTVALYEQYV.

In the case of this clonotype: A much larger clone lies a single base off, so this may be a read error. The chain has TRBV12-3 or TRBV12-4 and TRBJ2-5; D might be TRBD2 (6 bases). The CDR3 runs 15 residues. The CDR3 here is CVSSYNGGGQETQYF. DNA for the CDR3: TGTGTCAGCAGTTATAACGGGGGTGGCCAAGAGACCCAGTACTTC.

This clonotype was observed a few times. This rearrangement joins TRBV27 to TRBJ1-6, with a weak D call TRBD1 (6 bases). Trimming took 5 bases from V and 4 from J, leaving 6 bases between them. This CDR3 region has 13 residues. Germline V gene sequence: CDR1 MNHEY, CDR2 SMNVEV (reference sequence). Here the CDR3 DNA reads TGTGCCAGCAGTACAGGGTATAATTCACCCCTCCACTTT. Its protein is CASSTGYNSPLHF.

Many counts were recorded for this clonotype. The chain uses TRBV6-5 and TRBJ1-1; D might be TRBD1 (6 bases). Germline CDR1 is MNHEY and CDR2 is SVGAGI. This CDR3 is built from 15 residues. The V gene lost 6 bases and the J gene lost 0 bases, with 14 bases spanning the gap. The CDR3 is CASRRNRALNTEAFF. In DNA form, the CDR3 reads TGTGCCAGCAGACGCAACAGGGCCCTGAACACTGAAGCTTTCTTT.

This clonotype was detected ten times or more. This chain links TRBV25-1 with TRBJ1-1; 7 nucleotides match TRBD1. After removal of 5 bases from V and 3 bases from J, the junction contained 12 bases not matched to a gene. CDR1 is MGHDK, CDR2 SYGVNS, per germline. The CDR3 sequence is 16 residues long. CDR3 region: CASSSPGQTRDTEAFF. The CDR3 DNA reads TGTGCCAGCAGTTCCCCGGGACAGACCAGGGACACTGAAGCTTTCTTT.

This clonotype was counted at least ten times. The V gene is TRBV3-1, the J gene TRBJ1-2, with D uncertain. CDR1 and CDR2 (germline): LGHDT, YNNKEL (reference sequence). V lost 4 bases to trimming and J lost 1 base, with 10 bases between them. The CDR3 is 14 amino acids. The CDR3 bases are TGTGCCAGCAGCCCTCGACCTAGTAACTATGGCTACACCTTC. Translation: CASSPRPSNYGYTF.

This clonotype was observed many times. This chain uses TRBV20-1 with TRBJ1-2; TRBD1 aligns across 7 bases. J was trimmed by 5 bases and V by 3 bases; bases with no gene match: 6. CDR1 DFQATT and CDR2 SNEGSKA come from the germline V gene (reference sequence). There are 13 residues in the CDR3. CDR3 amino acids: CSARGTAGYGYTF. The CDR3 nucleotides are TGCAGTGCTAGGGGGACAGCTGGGTATGGCTACACCTTC.

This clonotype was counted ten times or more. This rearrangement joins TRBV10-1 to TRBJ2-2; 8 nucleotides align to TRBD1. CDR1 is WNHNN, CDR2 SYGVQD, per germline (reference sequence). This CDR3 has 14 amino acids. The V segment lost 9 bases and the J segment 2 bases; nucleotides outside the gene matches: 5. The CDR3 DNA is TGCGCCAGTTCAGGGGGCGGAAACACCGGGGAGCTGTTTTTT. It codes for CASSGGGNTGELFF.

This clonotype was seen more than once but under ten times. CDR3 in DNA: TGTGCCAGCAGTTACGGCTTAGGTGTCAGGGGGAGCACTGAAGCTTTCTTT. This codes for CASSYGLGVRGSTEAFF. V usage is TRBV6-2 or TRBV6-3 and J usage is TRBJ1-1, with TRBD1 matching over 7 bases. CDR3 length: 17 residues. The J segment lost 4 bases and the V segment lost 2 bases, leaving 13 bases of the junction unmatched. Germline-derived CDR1 and CDR2 are MNHEY and SVGEGT.